This entry lists 17 T cell receptor beta chains sequenced from one sample in a study of blood T cell repertoires in COVID-19. Produced via immunoSEQ multiplex PCR; TCRdb's table is partial and in-frame only. The sample holds over 200,000 clones, 84% seen once. Input material: peripheral blood. The receptors were gathered from an elderly woman with active or convalescent COVID-19.

V gene TRBV7-8 combines with J gene TRBJ1-5; 7 nucleotides line up with TRBD1. Losses at the gene ends were 4 bases for V and 1 base for J; bases not matched to a gene: 7. The CDR3 has 16 amino acids. Germline lookup yields CDR1 SGHVS and CDR2 FQNEAQ. CDR3 nucleotide sequence: TGTGCCAGCAGCTATACAGGGGTTGGGAGCAATCAGCCCCAGCATTTT. This encodes CASSYTGVGSNQPQHF. Full variable domain (missing parts from reference TRBV7-8 and TRBJ1-5): GAGVSQSPRYKVAKRGQDVALRCDPISGHVSLFWYQQALGQGPEFLTYFQNEAQLDKSGLPSDRFFAERPEGSVSTLKIQRTQQEDSAVYLCASSYTGVGSNQPQHFGDGTRLSIL.

The V and J genes are TRBV5-1 and TRBJ1-3; D is unresolved. CDR1 is SGHRS, CDR2 YFSETQ, per germline. V dropped 1 base and J dropped 4 bases, with 15 bases sitting between them. The CDR3 runs to 16 residues. The CDR3 DNA follows: TGCGCCAGCAGCTTGAGCGGTGCGGTTCGGGGAAACACCATATATTTT. It yields the protein CASSLSGAVRGNTIYF.

The gene calls are TRBV12-3 or TRBV12-4 and TRBJ1-2; D call uncertain. Trimming removed 3 bases at V and 7 bases at J, with 12 bases between. CDR3 length equals 13 residues. The CDR3 protein is CASSFPRGSGYTF. The CDR3 DNA reads as TGTGCCAGCAGTTTCCCCCGCGGCAGTGGCTACACCTTC.

The chain combines TRBV3-1 (or the pseudogene TRBV3-2) with TRBJ2-2; D is ambiguous. Trimming stripped 4 bases from V and 6 bases from J, with 12 bases between. CDR1 LGHDT and CDR2 YNNKEL come from the germline V gene (reference sequence). This CDR3 region has 14 residues. CDR3 sequence reads: CASSPSPVAGELFF. CDR3 nucleotides: TGTGCCAGCAGCCCATCCCCAGTTGCCGGGGAGCTGTTTTTT.

The chain uses TRBV4-3 and TRBJ2-7, with TRBD2 as a possible D gene (6 bases). Germline assignment: CDR1 LGHNA and CDR2 YSLEER. This CDR3 comprises 14 residues. The germline V and J ends were trimmed by 3 bases and 4 bases, with 13 bases remaining between them. In DNA form, the CDR3 reads TGCGCCAGCAGCCATGGAGGGATAGGGTACGAGCAGTACTTC. This encodes CASSHGGIGYEQYF.

The chain couples TRBV6-2 or TRBV6-3 to TRBJ1-6; TRBD1 matches at 8 bases. The CDR3 is 15 amino acids. The germline CDR1 and CDR2 sequences are MNHEY and SVGEGT. Germline trimming cut 2 bases from V and 8 bases from J; bases unmatched to any gene: 5. Here the CDR3 reads CASSYPHRGDSPLHF. The CDR3, as DNA: TGTGCCAGCAGTTACCCCCACAGGGGGGATTCACCCCTCCACTTT.

This rearrangement joins TRBV29-1 to TRBJ2-1, with 7 positions matching TRBD2. The CDR3 consists of 15 residues. The V gene's germline CDR1 is SQVTM and CDR2 ANQGSEA. Germline trimming cut 1 base from V and 3 bases from J; bases unmatched to any gene: 6. The CDR3 loop is CSVEGASGFYNEQFF. The CDR3 coding sequence is TGCAGCGTTGAAGGGGCTAGCGGCTTCTACAATGAGCAGTTCTTC.

The rearrangement uses TRBV4-1 and TRBJ1-1, with no clear D. The CDR3 is made up of 15 amino acids. Looked up from germline, CDR1 is MGHRA and CDR2 is YSYEKL. With 2 bases removed from V and 1 base from J, the gap between germline ends came to 11 bases. CDR3 in amino acids: CASSQLRGGNTEAFF. CDR3 DNA: TGCGCCAGCAGCCAACTCCGCGGCGGGAACACTGAAGCTTTCTTT.

The V and J genes are TRBV27 and TRBJ2-2; D perhaps matches TRBD2 (6 bases). Trimming cost V 3 bases and J 1 base, with 9 bases left between them. The CDR3 extends over 15 amino acids. Germline V CDR1 and CDR2: MNHEY, SMNVEV (reference sequence). This chain's CDR3 is CASSFEAGNTGELFF. CDR3 DNA sequence: TGTGCCAGCAGTTTCGAAGCGGGGAACACCGGGGAGCTGTTTTTT.

The chain links TRBV4-2 to TRBJ2-2; 8 bases match TRBD2. CDR1 and CDR2 from the germline V gene are LGHNA and YNFKEQ. The CDR3 is 15 residues long. V dropped 2 bases and J dropped 1; count of bases not matched to a gene: 0. CDR3 sequence (DNA): TGTGCCAGCAGCCAAAGCGGGGGGAACACCGGGGAGCTGTTTTTT. Its translation: CASSQSGGNTGELFF.

The V call is TRBV4-3, the J call TRBJ1-2, with D perhaps TRBD1 (5 bases). Per germline, CDR1 LGHNA and CDR2 YSLEER. CDR3 length: 15 amino acids. Trimming took 0 bases from V and 2 from J, leaving 10 bases between them. CDR3 region: CASSQDMAGNYGYTF. The CDR3 DNA sequence: TGCGCCAGCAGCCAAGATATGGCAGGGAACTATGGCTACACCTTC.

V and J are TRBV10-3 and TRBJ1-2, with D tentatively TRBD1 (6 bases). Trimming removed 5 bases at V and 2 bases at J, with 18 bases between. This CDR3 contains 16 residues. Germline loops: CDR1 ENHRY, CDR2 SYGVKD. In DNA, the CDR3 is TGTGCCATCAGTAAAACAGGGTATATAGGGAACTATGGCTACACCTTC. It encodes CAISKTGYIGNYGYTF.

The rearrangement joins TRBV6-5 to TRBJ1-4; tentative D call: TRBD1 (6 bases). The CDR3 length is 14 residues. V was cut by 6 bases and J by 3 bases, with 11 bases left in between. Germline V CDR1 and CDR2: MNHEY, SVGAGI. CDR3 loop: CASRLDRSNEKLFF. The CDR3 DNA sequence: TGTGCCAGCAGATTGGACAGATCTAATGAAAAACTGTTTTTT.

This clone was seen only a few times. The genes are TRBV18 and TRBJ2-7, with 9 bases identical to TRBD1. The germline V gene encodes CDR1 KGHSH and CDR2 LQKENI. V lost 1 base to trimming and J lost 6 bases; unmatched junction nucleotides: 4. This CDR3 comprises 14 residues. The CDR3 DNA sequence: TGTGCCAGCTCACCACTGGGACAGGGTTCCGAGCAGTACTTC. Translating gives CASSPLGQGSEQYF.

This clone came up a few times. The rearrangement joins TRBV7-6 to TRBJ1-5, with D possibly matching TRBD1 (5 bases). Trimming left V 1 base short and J 7 bases short, with 8 bases between. The CDR3 consists of 13 residues. Germline loops: CDR1 SGHVS, CDR2 FNYEAQ. CDR3 DNA: TGTGCCAGCAGCTTAGACCAGGGCCAGCCCCAGCATTTT. It specifies CASSLDQGQPQHF.

The chain employs TRBV19 and TRBJ2-1; 8 bases align to TRBD2. The trim removed 3 bases at V and 4 bases at J, leaving 8 bases unmatched. The CDR3 totals 16 residues. CDR1 is LNHDA, CDR2 SQIVND, per germline (reference sequence). The CDR3 region is CASSIGRGGGYNEQFF. The CDR3 bases are TGTGCCAGTAGTATTGGTCGGGGGGGCGGTTACAATGAGCAGTTCTTC. Complete variable domain (other parts from reference TRBV19 and TRBJ2-1): DGGITQSPKYLFRKEGQNVTLSCEQNLNHDAMYWYRQDPGQGLRLIYYSQIVNDFQKGDIAEGYSVSREKKESFPLTVTSAQKNPTAFYLCASSIGRGGGYNEQFFGPGTRLTVL.

The chain couples TRBV10-3 to TRBJ1-1; 7 bases are shared with TRBD1. The CDR3 totals 16 residues. J was trimmed by 0 bases and V by 2 bases; bases with no gene match: 6. Looked up from germline, CDR1 is ENHRY and CDR2 is SYGVKD. CDR3 in DNA: TGTGCCATCAGTGAGCGATCAGGGGGAGTGAACACTGAAGCTTTCTTT. Encoded protein: CAISERSGGVNTEAFF.